The 15 T cell receptor beta chains below all came from one sample that was sequenced in a study of blood T cell repertoires in COVID-19. Method: immunoSEQ multiplex PCR; TCRdb's copy keeps in-frame clones and lacks some. In the table there are around 65,000 clones, approximately 86% of which are singletons. Specimen: peripheral blood. These receptors were obtained from an elderly man with active COVID-19.

The chain links TRBV5-4 to TRBJ2-7; TRBD2 matches 9 bases. This CDR3 has 17 amino acids. CDR1 and CDR2 (germline): SGHNT, YYREEE (reference sequence). Trimming cost V 4 bases and J 1 base; bases outside gene matches: 12. CDR3 sequence reads: CASSTGLAGTRSYEQYF. CDR3 nucleotide sequence: TGTGCCAGCAGCACGGGACTAGCAGGAACCCGATCCTACGAGCAGTACTTC.

The chain employs TRBV2 and TRBJ2-3; possible D gene TRBD2, 6 bases. The germline CDR1 and CDR2 sequences are SNHLY and FYNNEI. This CDR3 has 15 amino acids. The V end lost 3 bases, the J end lost 1 base, and 11 bases lay between the germline ends. The CDR3 protein is CASSDSGTGTDTQYF. The CDR3 nucleotides read TGTGCCAGCAGTGATAGCGGAACAGGCACAGATACGCAGTATTTT.

This clone has a single count. This chain links TRBV5-1 with TRBJ2-1, with 7 bases that match TRBD2. Trimming cost V 1 base and J 7 bases; bases outside gene matches: 8. Per germline, CDR1 SGHRS and CDR2 YFSETQ. The CDR3 sequence is 15 residues long. This chain's CDR3 is CASSLNAGVVNEQFF. The DNA of the CDR3 is TGCGCCAGCAGCTTGAACGCGGGAGTAGTGAATGAGCAGTTCTTC.

V gene TRBV6-6 combines with J gene TRBJ2-5; TRBD2 might be the D (6 bases). The CDR3 loop spans 13 amino acids. V lost 9 bases, J lost 0 bases, and 11 bases lay in between. Looked up from germline, CDR1 is MNHNY and CDR2 is SVGAGI (reference sequence). In nucleotides, the CDR3 is TGTGCCAGTTCCGGACTACACCAAGAGACCCAGTACTTC. It translates to CASSGLHQETQYF.

This chain uses TRBV9 with TRBJ2-7; 9 bases agree with TRBD2. This CDR3 has 17 amino acids. The germline V gene has CDR1 SGDLS and CDR2 YYNGEE. The V gene end was trimmed by 0 bases and the J gene end by 0 bases; junction bases not matched to a gene: 7. The CDR3 region has the DNA TGTGCCAGCAGCGTAGGCACTAGCGGGTATGGCTCCTACGAGCAGTACTTC. This encodes CASSVGTSGYGSYEQYF.

The chain links TRBV11-2 to TRBJ2-5; TRBD1 matches at 7 bases. The germline gives CDR1 SGHAT, CDR2 FQNNGV. This CDR3 has 14 residues. V was clipped by 5 bases and J by 7 bases; unmatched bases: 10. This chain's CDR3 is CASSRSQGSRTQYF. CDR3 nucleotide sequence: TGTGCCAGCAGCAGATCACAGGGGAGTCGGACCCAGTACTTC.

This clone has just one count. V is TRBV7-2 and J is TRBJ1-1; 7 bases map to TRBD1. Germline assignment: CDR1 SGHTA and CDR2 FQGNSA. The CDR3 has 15 residues. Trimming at V came to 1 base and at J to 0 bases, leaving 2 bases not matched to a gene. CDR3 nucleotides: TGTGCCAGCAGCTTAGAGGGGGCTTTGAACACTGAAGCTTTCTTT. Protein sequence: CASSLEGALNTEAFF.

The count of this clone is one. The chain has TRBV6-1 and TRBJ1-3, with 7 bases identical to TRBD1. Germline values: CDR1 MNHNS, CDR2 SASEGT. The CDR3 consists of 18 residues. V was pared by 2 bases and J by 3 bases, with 13 bases of the junction left unmatched. The chain's CDR3 is CASSELGYWTGNGNTIYF. In nucleotides, the CDR3 is TGTGCCAGCAGTGAACTCGGCTATTGGACAGGCAATGGAAACACCATATATTTT.

V and J are TRBV5-1 and TRBJ1-1; D remains unclear. Germline CDR1 and CDR2: SGHRS and YFSETQ. V dropped 2 bases and J dropped 1 base, with 6 bases sitting between them. The CDR3 has 13 residues. In DNA form, the CDR3 reads TGCGCCAGCAGCTTACAGCCGAACACTGAAGCTTTCTTT. Its translation: CASSLQPNTEAFF.

This rearrangement joins TRBV18 to TRBJ2-4; 14 nucleotides match TRBD2. CDR3 length: 18 amino acids. V lost 2 bases to trimming and J lost 0 bases; unmatched junction nucleotides: 3. Germline CDR1 and CDR2: KGHSH and LQKENI. CDR3 amino acids: CASSPGTSGGVAKNIQYF. The CDR3 DNA sequence: TGTGCCAGCTCACCAGGGACTAGCGGGGGAGTAGCCAAAAACATTCAGTACTTC.

The chain employs TRBV19 and TRBJ1-4; D remains unclear. Trimming took off 7 bases at V and 4 bases at J, with 13 bases between the two ends. This CDR3 contains 14 residues. The germline V gene encodes CDR1 LNHDA and CDR2 SQIVND (reference sequence). This CDR3 reads CASKVGLYNEKLFF. CDR3 nucleotide sequence: TGTGCCAGTAAAGTTGGGCTCTATAATGAAAAACTGTTTTTT.

J is TRBJ1-2 and V is TRBV7-9; D possibly corresponds to TRBD1 (5 bases). The CDR3 totals 16 residues. V lost 4 bases to trimming and J lost 4 bases, with 19 bases between them. Looked up from germline, CDR1 is SEHNR and CDR2 is FQNEAQ (reference sequence). As DNA, the CDR3 is TGTGCCAGCAGCTCTGTCGCGGGGCAGGGCAGCTATGGCTACACCTTC. It is translated as CASSSVAGQGSYGYTF.

The chain combines TRBV7-2 with TRBJ2-7, with 9 bases matching TRBD2. Trimming removed 6 bases from V and 3 bases from J; junction bases left unmatched: 9. This CDR3 region has 15 residues. CDR1 is SGHTA, CDR2 FQGNSA, per germline. The CDR3 loop is CASSQPGLARYEQYF. CDR3 bases: TGTGCCAGCAGTCAACCGGGACTAGCCCGCTACGAGCAGTACTTC.

The chain recombines TRBV18 with TRBJ2-5; no clear D. CDR1 KGHSH and CDR2 LQKENI come from the germline V gene. This CDR3 has 13 residues. The germline V and J ends were trimmed by 8 bases and 1 base, with 11 bases remaining between them. For the CDR3, the DNA is TGTGCCAGCACTTCAACGATCCAAGAGACCCAGTACTTC. The encoded protein is CASTSTIQETQYF.

The gene calls are TRBV27 and TRBJ2-7; 13 positions agree with TRBD2. This CDR3 comprises 14 residues. Germline V CDR1 and CDR2: MNHEY, SMNVEV (reference sequence). After removal of 6 bases from V and 7 bases from J, the junction contained 6 bases not matched to a gene. CDR3 coding DNA: TGTGCCAGCAGCGGACTAGCGGGAGCTGGAGAGCAGTACTTC. The encoded protein is CASSGLAGAGEQYF.